Here is one TCR beta chain with its context. Its target antigen remains unknown. Base-call qualities are not available, and no considerably larger clone is one nucleotide away. The donors were included in the validation cohort of some 110 subjects, a group kept apart from the roughly 670-subject first cohort. The CDR3 goes from the cysteine to the phenylalanine over 13 residues. The entry retains the CDR3 DNA only, 39 bases that are in frame from base 1. Looking up the germline V gene yields CDR1 LGHNA and CDR2 YNFKEQ. V sheds 6 bases and J sheds 5 bases, leaving 10 bases between their ends. This entry comes from a study of cytomegalovirus exposure and HLA in healthy donors (dated by TCRdb to 2017 to 2019). As for the study more broadly: According to a later analysis, the roughly 130 validation repertoires were produced on the same platform as the 680 or so repertoires of the first cohort. The study aimed to test whether cataloging public T cell receptors could reveal signatures of past pathogen exposure. Along with the approximately 700-subject first cohort, a separate validation cohort of around 120 different subjects was used. The study combined high-throughput TCR immunosequencing, statistical association of individual TCRs with disease status, and machine learning to predict cytomegalovirus infection status.

Libraries were made using the immunoSEQ multiplex PCR assay. Per the source publication's procedure: A statistical classification framework was built to diagnose cytomegalovirus status from the catalog of TCR beta chain sequences. This immuneACCESS table, as held by TCRdb, lists in-frame sequences with V and J called but not all clones. Of the missing ones, under half trace to an unresolved V gene in checked studies; the others have no known cause. V, J and clone size are taken as reported in that table, and D and trimming were inferred from the DNA itself. Counted in this sample were about 200,000 clones; about 81% of them appeared once. Jointly, the top ten make up 1% to 1.5% of the sample. General conclusions and limits of the study: It was suggested by the authors that the approach could potentially be generalized to other disease states and immunological phenotypes. The study gave a list of some 150 TCR beta chains associated with cytomegalovirus. Cytomegalovirus status was reported to be diagnosed by the classifier with high specificity and sensitivity in both the original and validation cohorts. A few of the identified cytomegalovirus-associated TCR beta chains were confirmed in vitro to be specific for cytomegalovirus antigens. In a later analysis, TCRs clustered in the first cohort were found to also tend to co-occur in the approximately 120 validation repertoires, with over 90% of cluster scores above 0. The validation cohort had no HLA typing available for a later analysis, so co-occurrence within that cohort was assessed over all 120 repertoires. Most TCR sequences were seen in very few donors, while some public TCRs were found in many individuals.

The sequence was collected from a woman aged 25-40 years in good health and CMV-seronegative. The chain links TRBV4-2 with TRBJ2-2; the best D guess is TRBD2, with 5 bases matching. The sequencing input was PBMCs. The CDR3 in this case is CASSFSGTGELFF. The nucleotides are TGTGCCAGCAGTTTCAGCGGTACCGGGGAGCTGTTTTTT.